Each of the 14 T cell receptor beta chains below was sequenced from the same sample in a study of blood T cell repertoires in COVID-19. Some clones are missing from TCRdb's copy, which holds only in-frame ones; the method was immunoSEQ multiplex PCR. The top ten clones hold approximately 3.3% of a sample with 150,000 to 200,000 clones, approximately 87% of them seen once. Sequencing used peripheral blood. The receptor source for this set is a man in his late teens or twenties with active or convalescent COVID-19.

This rearrangement joins TRBV24-1 to TRBJ1-1, with a tentative D call TRBD1 (5 bases). The CDR3 is 13 residues long. CDR1 is KGHDR and CDR2 is SFDVKD in the germline V gene. Trimming cost V 8 bases and J 1 base, with 10 bases left between them. In DNA form, the CDR3 reads TGTGCCACCACGGACACGCCGAACACTGAAGCTTTCTTT. Protein: CATTDTPNTEAFF.

Comment on this clone: A read error may produce the germline difference seen at one junction end. The chain's CDR3 is CATSDGTTPGF. The CDR3 DNA reads TGTGCCACCAGTGATGGGACAACACCGGGATTT. This chain joins TRBV24-1 and TRBJ1-1, with D perhaps TRBD1 (6 bases). Per the germline V gene, CDR1 is KGHDR and CDR2 is SFDVKD. CDR3 length: 11 residues.

Regarding this clone: This sample includes further DNA sequences coding for the same CDR3. J is TRBJ1-2 and V is TRBV6-5; D uncertain. Trimming cost V 0 bases and J 2 bases, with 4 bases left between them. This CDR3 spans 13 amino acids. Germline loops: CDR1 MNHEY, CDR2 SVGAGI. CDR3 loop: CASSYSANYGYTF. The CDR3 DNA sequence: TGTGCCAGCAGTTACTCGGCAAACTATGGCTACACCTTC.

This rearrangement joins TRBV3-1 (or the pseudogene TRBV3-2) to TRBJ1-4; no clear D. In germline, CDR1 is LGHDT, CDR2 YNNKEL (reference sequence). Trimming left V 0 bases short and J 7 bases short, with 12 bases between. CDR3 length: 15 amino acids. The CDR3 DNA reads TGTGCCAGCAGCCAAGATTGGGCAGGCTCTGAAAAACTGTTTTTT. Its protein product is CASSQDWAGSEKLFF.

The rearrangement uses TRBV24-1 and TRBJ2-3, with TRBD2 matching 7 bases. J was trimmed by 2 bases and V by 4 bases; bases with no gene match: 17. This CDR3 spans 19 amino acids. Germline V CDR1 and CDR2: KGHDR, SFDVKD. The DNA for the CDR3 is TGTGCCACCAGTGACGCCCCTTGGGAGCGGGGAGGGGCCACAGATACGCAGTATTTT. Translation gives CATSDAPWERGGATDTQYF.

This clone was counted once. V usage is TRBV27 and J usage is TRBJ2-1; a possible D gene is TRBD2 (6 bases). Germline V gene sequence: CDR1 MNHEY, CDR2 SMNVEV (reference sequence). The CDR3 has 13 amino acids. With 3 bases removed from V and 8 bases from J, the gap between germline ends came to 11 bases. The CDR3 sequence is CASSFWQRDEQFF. The CDR3 nucleotides are TGTGCCAGCAGTTTTTGGCAGCGGGATGAGCAGTTCTTC.

This chain uses TRBV7-2 with TRBJ1-3; D is unresolved. Germline lookup yields CDR1 SGHTA and CDR2 FQGNSA. This CDR3 region has 14 residues. Between the trimmed V and J ends, which lost 2 bases and 0 bases, there was a span of 5 bases. The CDR3 nucleotides are TGTGCCAGCAGCTTATTCGGCTCTGGAAACACCATATATTTT. Translation gives CASSLFGSGNTIYF.

In this sample, this clone turned up a few times. The J gene is TRBJ1-6, the V gene TRBV28; D unclear. Germline lookup yields CDR1 MDHEN and CDR2 SYDVKM. V gave up 5 bases and J gave up 2 bases, with 10 bases separating them. The CDR3 has 15 amino acids. The CDR3 DNA follows: TGTGCCAGCAGTCCCCCAGCGGCCTATAATTCACCCCTCCACTTT. It encodes CASSPPAAYNSPLHF.

The rearrangement uses TRBV28 and TRBJ2-2; 10 bases are shared with TRBD1. This CDR3 region has 16 residues. The germline V gene encodes CDR1 MDHEN and CDR2 SYDVKM. Trimming removed 6 bases from V and 5 bases from J; junction bases left unmatched: 9. CDR3 in amino acids: CASRNFPGQGTGELFF. The CDR3 DNA follows: TGTGCCAGCAGGAATTTTCCGGGACAGGGGACCGGGGAGCTGTTTTTT. Drawing the rest from reference TRBV28 and TRBJ2-2, the complete variable domain is DVKVTQSSRYLVKRTGEKVFLECVQDMDHENMFWYRQDPGLGLRLIYFSYDVKMKEKGDIPEGYSVSREKKERFSLILESASTNQTSMYLCASRNFPGQGTGELFFGEGSRLTVL.

J is TRBJ1-1 and V is TRBV7-9; the D gene is possibly TRBD1 (6 bases). Germline assignment: CDR1 SEHNR and CDR2 FQNEAQ (reference sequence). CDR3 length: 14 residues. The V end lost 5 bases, the J end lost 0 bases, and 10 bases lay between the germline ends. Here the CDR3 DNA reads TGTGCCAGCAGCCGAGGACAGATGAACACTGAAGCTTTCTTT. Amino acids: CASSRGQMNTEAFF.

The J gene is TRBJ1-2, the V gene TRBV29-1; 11 bases align to TRBD1. The CDR3 contains 13 residues. V trimming: 6 bases; J trimming: 8 bases; junction bases outside the gene matches: 8. Germline CDR1 and CDR2: SQVTM and ANQGSEA. The CDR3 region is CSVTGQGALGYTF. CDR3 nucleotides: TGCAGCGTCACTGGACAGGGGGCTTTGGGCTACACCTTC.

There are a few counts of this clone. The chain is built from TRBV27 and TRBJ1-2; the D gene is possibly TRBD1 (6 bases). Per the germline V gene, CDR1 is MNHEY and CDR2 is SMNVEV (reference sequence). This CDR3 has 16 amino acids. V was trimmed by 5 bases and J by 4 bases, leaving 20 bases between them. CDR3 protein: CASSPQTGLSGYGYTF. As DNA, the CDR3 is TGTGCCAGCAGTCCGCAAACAGGGTTATCAGGCTATGGCTACACCTTC.

V and J are TRBV3-1 (or the pseudogene TRBV3-2) and TRBJ2-6; D is undetermined. The CDR3 is 17 amino acids. Looked up from germline, CDR1 is LGHDT and CDR2 is YNNKEL (reference sequence). The V end lost 7 bases, the J end lost 0 bases, and 16 bases lay between the germline ends. Here the CDR3 DNA reads TGTGCCAGCACCTCGGGTGGAGTCTTCTCTGGGGCCAACGTCCTGACTTTC. Residues: CASTSGGVFSGANVLTF.

The rearrangement uses TRBV27 and TRBJ1-6; no reliable D call. Germline V gene data show CDR1 as MNHEY and CDR2 as SMNVEV (reference sequence). This CDR3 has 15 amino acids. V was pared by 8 bases and J by 6 bases, with 17 bases between. The CDR3 region is CASCGGRGPNSPLHF. CDR3 DNA sequence: TGTGCCAGCTGCGGTGGCCGAGGTCCTAATTCACCCCTCCACTTT.